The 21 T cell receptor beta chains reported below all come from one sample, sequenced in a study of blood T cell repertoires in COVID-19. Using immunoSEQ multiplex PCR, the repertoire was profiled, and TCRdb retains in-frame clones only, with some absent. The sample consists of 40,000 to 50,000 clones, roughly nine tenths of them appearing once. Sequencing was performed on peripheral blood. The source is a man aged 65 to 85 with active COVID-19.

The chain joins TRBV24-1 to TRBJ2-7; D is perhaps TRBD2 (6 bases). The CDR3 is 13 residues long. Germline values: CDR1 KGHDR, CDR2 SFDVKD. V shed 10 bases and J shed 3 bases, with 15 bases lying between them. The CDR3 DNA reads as TGTGCCACGTCCGGCGGGACCCACTACGAGCAGTACTTC. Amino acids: CATSGGTHYEQYF.

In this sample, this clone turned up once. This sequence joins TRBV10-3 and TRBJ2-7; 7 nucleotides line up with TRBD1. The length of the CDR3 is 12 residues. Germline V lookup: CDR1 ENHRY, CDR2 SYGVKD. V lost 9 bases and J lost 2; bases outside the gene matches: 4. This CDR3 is CAISGQTYEQYF. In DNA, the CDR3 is TGTGCCATTTCGGGACAGACCTACGAGCAGTACTTC.

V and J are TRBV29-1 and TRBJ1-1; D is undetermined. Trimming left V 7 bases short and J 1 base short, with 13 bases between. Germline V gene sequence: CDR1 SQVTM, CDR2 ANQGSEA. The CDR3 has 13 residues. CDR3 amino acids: CSAHRPPNTEAFF. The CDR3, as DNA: TGCAGCGCCCACAGACCACCGAACACTGAAGCTTTCTTT.

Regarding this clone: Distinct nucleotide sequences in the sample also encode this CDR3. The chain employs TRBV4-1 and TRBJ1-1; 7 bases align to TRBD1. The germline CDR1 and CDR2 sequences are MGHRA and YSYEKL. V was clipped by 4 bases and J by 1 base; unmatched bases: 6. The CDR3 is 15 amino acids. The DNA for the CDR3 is TGCGCCAGCAGCCGCCCGGGACAGACGAACACTGAAGCTTTCTTT. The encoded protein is CASSRPGQTNTEAFF.

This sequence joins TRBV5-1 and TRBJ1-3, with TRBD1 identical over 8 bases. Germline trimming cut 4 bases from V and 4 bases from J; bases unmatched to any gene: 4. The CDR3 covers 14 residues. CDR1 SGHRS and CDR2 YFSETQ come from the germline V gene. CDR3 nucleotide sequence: TGCGCCAGCAGCCGAGGGACAGGAGGAAACACCATATATTTT. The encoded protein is CASSRGTGGNTIYF.

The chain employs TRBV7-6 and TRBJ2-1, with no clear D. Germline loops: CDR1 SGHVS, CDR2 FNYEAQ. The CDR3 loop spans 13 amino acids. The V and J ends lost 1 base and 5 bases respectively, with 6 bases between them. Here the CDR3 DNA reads TGTGCCAGCAGCTTAGGTCCCAACAATGAGCAGTTCTTC. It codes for CASSLGPNNEQFF.

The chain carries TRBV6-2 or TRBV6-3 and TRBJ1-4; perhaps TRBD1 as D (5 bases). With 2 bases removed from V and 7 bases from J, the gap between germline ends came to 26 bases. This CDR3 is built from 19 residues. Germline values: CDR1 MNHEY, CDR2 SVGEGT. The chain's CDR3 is CASSYPRGELGQGAEKLFF. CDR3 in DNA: TGTGCCAGCAGTTACCCCCGTGGCGAATTAGGCCAGGGTGCTGAAAAACTGTTTTTT.

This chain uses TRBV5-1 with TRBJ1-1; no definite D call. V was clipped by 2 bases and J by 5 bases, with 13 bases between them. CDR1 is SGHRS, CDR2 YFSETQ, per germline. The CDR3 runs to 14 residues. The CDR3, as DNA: TGCGCCAGCAGCTTCTCGAGGGAGCAAACTGAAGCTTTCTTT. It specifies CASSFSREQTEAFF.

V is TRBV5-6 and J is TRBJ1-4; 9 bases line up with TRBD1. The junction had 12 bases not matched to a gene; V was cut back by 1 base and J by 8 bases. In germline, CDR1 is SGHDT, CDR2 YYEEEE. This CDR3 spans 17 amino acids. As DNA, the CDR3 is TGTGCCAGCAGCTTGTATGGGACAGGGAGGCGTCAGGAAAAACTGTTTTTT. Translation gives CASSLYGTGRRQEKLFF.

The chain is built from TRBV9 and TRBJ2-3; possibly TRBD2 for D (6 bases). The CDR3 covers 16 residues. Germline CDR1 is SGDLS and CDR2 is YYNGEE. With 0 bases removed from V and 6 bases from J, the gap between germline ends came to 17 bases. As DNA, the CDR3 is TGTGCCAGCAGCGTAGGGGGGGTTCCAGGTCGGGATACGCAGTATTTT. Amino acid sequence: CASSVGGVPGRDTQYF.

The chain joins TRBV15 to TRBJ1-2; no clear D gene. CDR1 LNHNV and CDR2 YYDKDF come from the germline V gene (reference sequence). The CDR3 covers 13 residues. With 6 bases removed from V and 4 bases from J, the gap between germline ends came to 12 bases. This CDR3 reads CATSLQAFYGYTF. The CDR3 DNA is TGTGCCACCAGTTTGCAGGCCTTCTATGGCTACACCTTC.

The CDR3 sequence is CASRKTQGSGEQYF. As DNA, the CDR3 is TGTGCCAGCAGAAAAACACAGGGTTCGGGCGAGCAGTACTTC. The rearrangement uses TRBV3-1 (or the pseudogene TRBV3-2) and TRBJ2-7; a possible D gene is TRBD1 (6 bases). Germline V gene lookup returns CDR1 LGHDT and CDR2 YNNKEL (reference sequence). This CDR3 has 14 residues. Trimming left V 6 bases short and J 6 bases short, with 18 bases between.

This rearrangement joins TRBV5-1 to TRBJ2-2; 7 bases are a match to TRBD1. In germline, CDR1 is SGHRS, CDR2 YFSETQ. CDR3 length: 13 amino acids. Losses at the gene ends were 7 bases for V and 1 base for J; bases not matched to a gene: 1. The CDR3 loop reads CASHRGNTGELFF. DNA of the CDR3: TGCGCCAGCCACAGGGGGAACACCGGGGAGCTGTTTTTT.

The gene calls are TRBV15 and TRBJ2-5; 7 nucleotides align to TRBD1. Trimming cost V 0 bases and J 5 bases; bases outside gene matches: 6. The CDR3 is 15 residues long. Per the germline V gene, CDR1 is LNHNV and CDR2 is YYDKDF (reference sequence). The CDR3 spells CATSRDDRAWETQYF. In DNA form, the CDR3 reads TGTGCCACCAGCAGAGATGACAGGGCTTGGGAGACCCAGTACTTC.

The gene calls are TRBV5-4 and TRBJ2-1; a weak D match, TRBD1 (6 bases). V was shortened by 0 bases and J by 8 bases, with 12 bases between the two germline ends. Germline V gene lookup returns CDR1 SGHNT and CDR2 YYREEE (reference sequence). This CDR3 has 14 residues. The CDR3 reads CASSLARGAYEQFF. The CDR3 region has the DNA TGTGCCAGCAGCTTGGCCAGGGGCGCGTATGAGCAGTTCTTC. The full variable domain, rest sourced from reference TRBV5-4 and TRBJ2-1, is ETGVTQSPTHLIKTRGQQVTLRCSSQSGHNTVSWYQQALGQGPQFIFQYYREEENGRGNFPPRFSGLQFPNYSSELNVNALELDDSALYLCASSLARGAYEQFFGPGTRLTVL.

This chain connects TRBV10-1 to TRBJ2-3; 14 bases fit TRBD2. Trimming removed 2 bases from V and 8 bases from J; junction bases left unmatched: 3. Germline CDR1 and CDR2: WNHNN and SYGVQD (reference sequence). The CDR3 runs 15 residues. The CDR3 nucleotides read TGCGCCAGCAGTGAGGGGACTAGCGGGGGCACTACGCAGTATTTT. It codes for CASSEGTSGGTTQYF.

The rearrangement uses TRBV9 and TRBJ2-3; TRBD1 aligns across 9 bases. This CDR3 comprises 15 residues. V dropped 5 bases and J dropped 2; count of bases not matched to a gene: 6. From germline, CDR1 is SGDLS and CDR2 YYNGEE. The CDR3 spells CASSGTGSYTDTQYF. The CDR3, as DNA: TGTGCCAGCAGTGGGACAGGGTCTTACACAGATACGCAGTATTTT.

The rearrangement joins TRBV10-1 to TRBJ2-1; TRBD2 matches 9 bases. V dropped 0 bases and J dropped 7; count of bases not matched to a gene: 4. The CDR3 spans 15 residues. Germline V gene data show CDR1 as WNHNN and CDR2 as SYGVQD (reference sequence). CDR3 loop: CASSESRGGANEQFF. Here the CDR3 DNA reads TGCGCCAGCAGTGAGTCTCGCGGGGGGGCGAATGAGCAGTTCTTC.

CDR3 amino acids: CATIMGGWDTGELFF. The CDR3 region has the DNA TGTGCCACCATTATGGGGGGGTGGGACACCGGGGAGCTGTTTTTT. The chain couples TRBV6-4 to TRBJ2-2, with 7 bases fitting TRBD2. The CDR3 has 15 amino acids. The junction had 11 bases not matched to a gene; V was cut back by 10 bases and J by 3 bases. Germline lookup yields CDR1 MRHNA and CDR2 SNTAGT.

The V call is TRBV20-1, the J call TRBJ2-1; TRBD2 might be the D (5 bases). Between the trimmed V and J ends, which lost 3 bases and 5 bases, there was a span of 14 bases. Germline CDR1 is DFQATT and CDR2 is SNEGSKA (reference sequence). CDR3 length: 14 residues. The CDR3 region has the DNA TGCAGTGCTAGTAGGAGGACGGAAAACAATGAGCAGTTCTTC. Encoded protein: CSASRRTENNEQFF.

The CDR3 DNA is TGTGCCAGCAGCCCCCGTGTAGCGGGGACTTCCTACGAGCAGTACTTC. This encodes CASSPRVAGTSYEQYF. This chain connects TRBV27 to TRBJ2-7; the match to TRBD2 covers 8 bases. Trimming removed 6 bases from V and 1 base from J; junction bases left unmatched: 11. Germline V gene lookup returns CDR1 MNHEY and CDR2 SMNVEV (reference sequence). The length of the CDR3 is 16 residues.